This TCR beta chain derives from a study of shared clonotypes between healthy human individuals. The CDR3 runs to 17 residues. The germline gives CDR1 LNHNV, CDR2 YYDKDF (reference sequence). Trimming removed 0 bases from V and 3 bases from J; junction bases left unmatched: 7. Samples left unsorted employed roughly 90 million PBMCs for genomic DNA. Notes on the study in general: An anticipated effect of sequencing depth on clonotype sharing among donors was recognized. There were few donors, and this limited the genetic and exposure-history diversity represented.

In regard to this clone: The antigen remains unidentified.

The authors ran unsorted PBMC replicate PCRs on 300 ng DNA, about 30,000 T cell genomes. The assay was immunoSEQ multiplex PCR, and TCRdb's table has in-frame clones only and misses some. The table includes about half a million clones, over 75% detected once. The chain carries TRBV15 and TRBJ2-7; 11 bases are shared with TRBD2. The sequence was collected from a woman aged 35 to 49 in good health. Some clones in this sample may be carry-over from other donors' samples. Sequences were obtained from PBMCs. The CDR3 region is CATSREVAGGPFYEQYF. The CDR3 region has the DNA TGTGCCACCAGCAGAGAGGTAGCGGGAGGGCCTTTCTACGAGCAGTACTTC.